The 24 T cell receptor beta chains presented below share a single source sample, sequenced in a study of cytotoxic CD8 clonotypes in ibrutinib-treated CLL. Assay: immunoSEQ multiplex PCR; the TCRdb copy retains only in-frame clones and omits some. The repertoire holds 110,000 to 150,000 clones, with 76% as singletons. The material sequenced was PBMCs, taken after 24 months of ibrutinib treatment. The receptors come from a human donor with chronic lymphocytic leukemia.

CDR3 nucleotides: TGTGCCAGCAGTTACGGCAGGCCACACTATGGCTACACCTTC. Its protein product is CASSYGRPHYGYTF. This chain connects TRBV6-5 to TRBJ1-2; D gene ambiguous. This CDR3 comprises 14 residues. CDR1 is MNHEY and CDR2 is SVGAGI in the germline V gene. Trimming took 2 bases from V and 3 from J, leaving 10 bases between them.

This clone was counted ten times or more. The chain carries TRBV7-9 and TRBJ2-3; TRBD2 agrees at 10 bases. J was trimmed by 3 bases and V by 10 bases; bases with no gene match: 13. CDR1 and CDR2 (germline): SEHNR, FQNEAQ (reference sequence). CDR3 size: 16 residues. CDR3: CAINPAGGPGTDTQYF. The CDR3 DNA follows: TGTGCCATCAACCCAGCGGGAGGGCCGGGGACAGATACGCAGTATTTT. Combining the CDR3 with reference TRBV7-9 and TRBJ2-3 gives the whole variable domain DTGVSQNPRHKITKRGQNVTFRCDPISEHNRLYWYRQTLGQGPEFLTYFQNEAQLEKSRLLSDRFSAERPKGSFSTLEIQRTEQGDSAMYLCAINPAGGPGTDTQYFGPGTRLTVL.

The rearrangement joins TRBV19 to TRBJ1-1, with D unclear. The CDR3 length is 14 residues. Trimming stripped 3 bases from V and 1 base from J, with 9 bases between. CDR1 LNHDA and CDR2 SQIVND come from the germline V gene (reference sequence). The CDR3, as DNA: TGTGCCAGTAGTATGGAGACGGCGAACACTGAAGCTTTCTTT. It encodes CASSMETANTEAFF. The full variable domain, completed using reference TRBV19 and TRBJ1-1, is DGGITQSPKYLFRKEGQNVTLSCEQNLNHDAMYWYRQDPGQGLRLIYYSQIVNDFQKGDIAEGYSVSREKKESFPLTVTSAQKNPTAFYLCASSMETANTEAFFGQGTRLTVV.

The genes are TRBV7-3 and TRBJ1-1, with a tentative D call TRBD1 (6 bases). The CDR3 consists of 13 residues. The V gene lost 3 bases and the J gene lost 2 bases, with 7 bases spanning the gap. Germline V gene sequence: CDR1 SGHTA, CDR2 FQGTGA. CDR3: CASSLDRNTEAFF. CDR3 nucleotide sequence: TGTGCCAGCAGCTTGGACAGAAACACTGAAGCTTTCTTT.

V is TRBV29-1 and J is TRBJ2-2; D is possibly TRBD1 (5 bases). Germline assignment: CDR1 SQVTM and CDR2 ANQGSEA. There are 13 residues in the CDR3. Between the trimmed V and J ends, which lost 6 bases and 2 bases, there was a span of 10 bases. CDR3 in amino acids: CSVDQGNTGELFF. Here the CDR3 DNA reads TGCAGCGTGGACCAGGGAAACACCGGGGAGCTGTTTTTT.

The genes are TRBV4-2 and TRBJ1-1, with 9 bases identical to TRBD1. The trim removed 4 bases at V and 0 bases at J, leaving 6 bases unmatched. The CDR3 extends over 16 amino acids. Germline V gene sequence: CDR1 LGHNA, CDR2 YNFKEQ. CDR3 sequence reads: CASSPERQGVNTEAFF. The DNA for the CDR3 is TGTGCCAGCAGCCCAGAGAGACAGGGGGTGAACACTGAAGCTTTCTTT.

The V and J genes are TRBV5-4 and TRBJ2-6; the D is unclear. This CDR3 has 14 residues. V lost 2 bases, J lost 4 bases, and 7 bases lay in between. CDR1 and CDR2 from the germline V gene are SGHNT and YYREEE (reference sequence). The CDR3 protein is CASSFSAGANVLTF. In DNA, the CDR3 is TGTGCCAGCAGCTTTTCCGCCGGGGCCAACGTCCTGACTTTC.

The rearrangement uses TRBV6-6 and TRBJ2-3; 10 bases match TRBD1. V trimming: 6 bases; J trimming: 4 bases; junction bases outside the gene matches: 10. Germline V gene lookup returns CDR1 MNHNY and CDR2 SVGAGI (reference sequence). The CDR3 totals 16 residues. In DNA form, the CDR3 reads TGTGCCAGCAGGCGGCCGGGGGGACAGGGGTCAGATACGCAGTATTTT. This sequence encodes CASRRPGGQGSDTQYF.

The DNA for the CDR3 is TGCGCCAGCAGCCCCGACCCCCGGGGGAACACTGAAGCTTTCTTT. It translates to CASSPDPRGNTEAFF. The chain recombines TRBV5-1 with TRBJ1-1; no clear D. Trimming removed 4 bases from V and 1 base from J, with 14 bases in between. Per the germline V gene, CDR1 is SGHRS and CDR2 is YFSETQ. CDR3 length: 15 amino acids.

On this clone: Germline and junction disagree at one end, which may indicate a read error. V usage is TRBV19 and J usage is TRBJ1-2; 10 bases align to TRBD1. This CDR3 is built from 12 residues. CDR1 is LNHDA and CDR2 is SQIVND in the germline V gene (reference sequence). This chain's CDR3 is CASSTGQGVFAF. The CDR3 region has the DNA TGTGCCAGTAGTACAGGACAGGGGGTTTTCGCCTTC.

The sample holds one count of this clone. This rearrangement joins TRBV27 to TRBJ2-5; 10 bases are a match to TRBD2. V lost 6 bases to trimming and J lost 3 bases; unmatched junction nucleotides: 4. Per germline, CDR1 MNHEY and CDR2 SMNVEV (reference sequence). CDR3 length: 14 residues. This CDR3 is CASRDLAGEETQYF. CDR3 DNA: TGTGCCAGCAGAGACCTAGCGGGAGAAGAGACCCAGTACTTC.

The rearrangement uses TRBV13 and TRBJ1-2; D is unclear. The CDR3 covers 15 residues. Trimming took 7 bases from V and 10 from J, leaving 25 bases between them. The germline V gene has CDR1 PRHDT and CDR2 FYEKMQ (reference sequence). For the CDR3, the DNA is TGTGCCAGCACTCTGGGATCTGCGGCCCACAACATCTACACCTTC. It codes for CASTLGSAAHNIYTF. The complete variable domain, with remaining parts taken from reference TRBV13 and TRBJ1-2, reads AAGVIQSPRHLIKEKRETATLKCYPIPRHDTVYWYQQGPGQDPQFLISFYEKMQSDKGSIPDRFSAQQFSDYHSELNMSSLELGDSALYFCASTLGSAAHNIYTFGSGTRLTVV.

The gene calls are TRBV2 and TRBJ2-1; the D gene is possibly TRBD2 (5 bases). CDR1 and CDR2 from the germline V gene are SNHLY and FYNNEI. The CDR3 extends over 13 amino acids. V lost 6 bases and J 10 bases, leaving 16 bases between the germline ends. DNA of the CDR3: TGTGCCAGCAGCGCCACTAGTCTCGGCGAGCAGTTCTTC. Residues: CASSATSLGEQFF.

V and J are TRBV6-5 and TRBJ1-5; no clear D gene. Germline V CDR1 and CDR2: MNHEY, SVGAGI. The V end lost 0 bases, the J end lost 5 bases, and 11 bases lay between the germline ends. The CDR3 has 15 residues. CDR3 in amino acids: CASSYSGGPHQPQHF. The CDR3 DNA reads TGTGCCAGCAGTTACTCAGGAGGGCCTCATCAGCCCCAGCATTTT.

The chain links TRBV30 to TRBJ2-3, with D possibly matching TRBD1 (5 bases). Trimming shortened V by 8 bases and J by 6 bases, and 15 bases separated the two germline ends. The CDR3 covers 12 residues. The germline V gene encodes CDR1 GTSNPN and CDR2 SVGIG (reference sequence). The CDR3 is CAAALGADTQYF. CDR3 nucleotides: TGTGCCGCGGCCCTTGGGGCGGATACGCAGTATTTT. Using reference TRBV30 and TRBJ2-3 for the parts outside the CDR3, the full variable domain is SQTIHQWPATLVQPVGSPLSLECTVEGTSNPNLYWYRQAAGRGLQLLFYSVGIGQISSEVPQNLSASRPQDRQFILSSKKLLLSDSGFYLCAAALGADTQYFGPGTRLTVL.

The chain couples TRBV6-5 to TRBJ2-1; TRBD1 matches at 7 bases. The CDR3 contains 16 residues. After removal of 0 bases from V and 2 bases from J, the junction contained 4 bases not matched to a gene. Germline V CDR1 and CDR2: MNHEY, SVGAGI. The CDR3 DNA is TGTGCCAGCAGTTACTCGGGGCAGGGGGCCTACAATGAGCAGTTCTTC. The encoded protein is CASSYSGQGAYNEQFF.

This chain uses TRBV4-1 with TRBJ1-4; TRBD1 aligns across 9 bases. V lost 2 bases and J lost 12; bases outside the gene matches: 10. Germline CDR1 reads MGHRA; CDR2 reads YSYEKL. This CDR3 has 15 residues. CDR3 protein: CASSQLHPGQGQLFF. CDR3 in DNA: TGCGCCAGCAGCCAACTTCACCCGGGACAGGGCCAACTGTTTTTT.

J is TRBJ1-1 and V is TRBV7-3, with D uncertain. Trimming shortened V by 5 bases and J by 0 bases, and 7 bases separated the two germline ends. The germline V gene has CDR1 SGHTA and CDR2 FQGTGA. This CDR3 is built from 13 residues. DNA for the CDR3: TGTGCCAGCAGCGCCTTGATGAACACTGAAGCTTTCTTT. As protein: CASSALMNTEAFF.

This clone was seen more than once but under ten times. This chain links TRBV2 with TRBJ1-1; D gene ambiguous. The CDR3 has 12 amino acids. Trimming left V 10 bases short and J 5 bases short, with 14 bases between. Germline loops: CDR1 SNHLY, CDR2 FYNNEI. CDR3 DNA sequence: TGTGCCACCCGTGGGCAGTTGACTGAAGCTTTCTTT. This gives the protein CATRGQLTEAFF.

The CDR3 nucleotides are TGTGCCAGCAGGCCAGCCAACACCGGGGAGCTGTTTTTT. Its protein is CASRPANTGELFF. This rearrangement joins TRBV6-5 to TRBJ2-2; D remains unclear. CDR3 length equals 13 residues. Germline V gene sequence: CDR1 MNHEY, CDR2 SVGAGI. Trimming shortened V by 6 bases and J by 2 bases, and 7 bases separated the two germline ends.

The gene calls are TRBV30 and TRBJ2-4, with D maybe TRBD2 (5 bases). Germline lookup yields CDR1 GTSNPN and CDR2 SVGIG (reference sequence). The CDR3 is made up of 13 amino acids. Trimming removed 0 bases from V and 6 bases from J, with 9 bases in between. As DNA, the CDR3 is TGTGCCTGGAGTGTGGTGAGCGGAAACATTCAGTACTTC. Residues: CAWSVVSGNIQYF.

The chain joins TRBV6-1 to TRBJ2-3; possible D gene TRBD2, 5 bases. With 0 bases removed from V and 5 bases from J, the gap between germline ends came to 9 bases. The germline gives CDR1 MNHNS, CDR2 SASEGT. The CDR3 contains 14 residues. Here the CDR3 DNA reads TGTGCCAGCAGTGAAGCGGAGGAGGAAGATACGCAGTATTTT. It is translated as CASSEAEEEDTQYF.

V usage is TRBV28 and J usage is TRBJ2-1; 10 bases align to TRBD2. This CDR3 is 16 amino acids long. The V segment lost 2 bases and the J segment 10 bases; nucleotides outside the gene matches: 11. The germline gives CDR1 MDHEN, CDR2 SYDVKM. The CDR3 loop reads CASSLQSGRAPGEQFF. The CDR3 coding sequence is TGTGCCAGCAGTTTACAGAGCGGGAGGGCCCCAGGGGAGCAGTTCTTC.

This chain uses TRBV28 with TRBJ2-7, with 8 bases aligning to TRBD2. Germline V CDR1 and CDR2: MDHEN, SYDVKM. CDR3 length equals 16 residues. The junction had 13 bases not matched to a gene; V was cut back by 5 bases and J by 4 bases. The CDR3 DNA reads as TGTGCCAGCAGTCCCCAAGGTAGCGGGAAGTCATACGAGCAGTACTTC. Its protein product is CASSPQGSGKSYEQYF.